The clone carrying this TCR beta chain was observed many times. Its antigen is undetermined. The data were obtained in a study of T cell repertoires in cytomegalovirus infection. Study-wide context: CMV infection plus the matching HLA type was flagged by public TCR beta signatures. Whole-study findings and limits: Dominating the ex vivo response were HLA-C-restricted CMV-specific TCR beta clonotypes.

TCRdb re-derived calls from the reads in MiXCR, one entry per CDR3 protein. The sample yields approximately 180,000 distinct CDR3 sequences, 8% to 10% seen once. Germline CDR1 SGHDT, CDR2 YYEEEE. This CDR3 has 13 amino acids. V gave up 4 bases and J gave up 7 bases, with 14 bases separating them. This receptor was taken from a human donor in good health (CMV status not recorded). Some clones in this sample may be carry-over from other donors' samples. This chain uses TRBV5-6 with TRBJ1-2; tentatively, D is TRBD1 (6 bases). The sequenced sample was PBMCs. The CDR3 DNA reads as TGTGCCAGCAGCCCCAGGGGAGTCGGTGGCTACACCTTC. Protein sequence: CASSPRGVGGYTF.